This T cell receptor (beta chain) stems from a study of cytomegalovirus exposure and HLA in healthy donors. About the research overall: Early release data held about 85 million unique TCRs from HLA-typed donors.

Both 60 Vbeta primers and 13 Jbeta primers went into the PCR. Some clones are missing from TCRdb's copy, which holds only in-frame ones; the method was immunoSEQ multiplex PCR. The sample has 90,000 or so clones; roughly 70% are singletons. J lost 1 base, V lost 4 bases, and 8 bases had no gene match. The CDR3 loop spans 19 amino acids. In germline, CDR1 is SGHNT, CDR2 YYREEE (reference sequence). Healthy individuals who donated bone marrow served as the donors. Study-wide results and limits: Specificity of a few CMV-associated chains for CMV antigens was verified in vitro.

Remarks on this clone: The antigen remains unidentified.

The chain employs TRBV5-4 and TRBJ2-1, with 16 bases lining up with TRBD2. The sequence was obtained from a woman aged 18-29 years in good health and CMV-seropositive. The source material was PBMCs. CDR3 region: CASSTGTSGGARSYNEQFF. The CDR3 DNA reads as TGTGCCAGCAGCACGGGGACTAGCGGGGGGGCAAGGTCCTACAATGAGCAGTTCTTC.